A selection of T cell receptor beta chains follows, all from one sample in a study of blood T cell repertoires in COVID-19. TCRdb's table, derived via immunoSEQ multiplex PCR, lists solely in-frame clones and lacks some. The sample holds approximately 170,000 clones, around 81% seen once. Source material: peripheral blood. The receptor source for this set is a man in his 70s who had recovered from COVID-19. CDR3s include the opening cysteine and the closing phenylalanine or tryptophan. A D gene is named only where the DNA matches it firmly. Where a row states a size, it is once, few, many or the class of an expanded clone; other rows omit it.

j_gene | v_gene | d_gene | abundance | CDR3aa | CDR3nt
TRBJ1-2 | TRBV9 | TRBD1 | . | CASSGDRGNYGYTF | TGTGCCAGCAGCGGGGACAGGGGCAACTATGGCTACACCTTC
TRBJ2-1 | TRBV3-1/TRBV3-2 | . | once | CASSRQNSGDNEQFF | TGTGCCAGCAGCCGTCAGAATAGCGGAGACAATGAGCAGTTCTTC
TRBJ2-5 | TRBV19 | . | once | CASNPGTLGETQYF | TGTGCCAGTAACCCCGGGACTCTGGGGGAGACCCAGTACTTC
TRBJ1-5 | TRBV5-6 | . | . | CASTRGPGQPQHF | TGTGCCAGCACGCGGGGGCCGGGTCAGCCCCAGCATTTT
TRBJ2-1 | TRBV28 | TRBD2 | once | CASSSGGRARNEQFF | TGTGCCAGCAGTTCGGGCGGGAGGGCCCGAAATGAGCAGTTCTTC
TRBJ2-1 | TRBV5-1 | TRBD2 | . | CASSPGGTSGRDEQFF | TGCGCCAGCAGCCCTGGAGGGACTAGCGGGAGAGATGAGCAGTTCTTC
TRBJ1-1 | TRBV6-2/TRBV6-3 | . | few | CASSWKRVTEAFF | TGTGCCAGCAGTTGGAAGAGGGTTACTGAAGCTTTCTTT
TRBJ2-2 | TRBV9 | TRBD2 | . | CASSVDPSGTGELFF | TGTGCCAGCAGCGTAGATCCTAGCGGTACCGGGGAGCTGTTTTTT
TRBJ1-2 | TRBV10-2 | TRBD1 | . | CASSEARQGYNYGYTF | TGCGCCAGCAGTGAGGCTAGACAGGGATACAACTATGGCTACACCTTC
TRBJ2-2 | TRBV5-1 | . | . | CASSLGAGELFF | TGCGCCAGCAGCTTAGGGGCCGGGGAGCTGTTTTTT
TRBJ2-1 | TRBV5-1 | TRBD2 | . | CASSLGSGGNEQFF | TGCGCCAGCAGCTTGGGTAGCGGGGGTAATGAGCAGTTCTTC
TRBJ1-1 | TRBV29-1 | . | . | CSAMTGHMNTEAFF | TGCAGCGCGATGACAGGCCACATGAACACTGAAGCTTTCTTT
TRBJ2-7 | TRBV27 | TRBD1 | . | CASSLGQGARYEQYF | TGTGCCAGCAGTCTAGGACAGGGGGCAAGGTACGAGCAGTACTTC
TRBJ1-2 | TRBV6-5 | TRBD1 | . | CASRPGQAGGYTF | TGTGCCAGCAGGCCGGGACAGGCGGGAGGCTACACCTTC
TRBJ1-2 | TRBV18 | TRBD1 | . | CASSPRRGQEGYTF | TGTGCCAGCTCACCACGCAGGGGGCAGGAGGGCTACACCTTC
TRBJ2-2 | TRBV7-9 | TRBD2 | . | CASSASGRTANTGELFF | TGTGCCAGCAGCGCCAGCGGGAGGACCGCGAACACCGGGGAGCTGTTTTTT
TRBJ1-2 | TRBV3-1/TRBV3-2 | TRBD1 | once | CASSQEDRVGDGYTF | TGTGCCAGCAGCCAGGAGGACAGGGTTGGGGATGGCTACACCTTC
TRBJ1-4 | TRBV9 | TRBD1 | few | CASSSGTGGEKLFF | TGTGCCAGCAGCTCTGGGACAGGGGGTGAAAAACTGTTTTTT
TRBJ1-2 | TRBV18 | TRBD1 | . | CASSQGQGAAGYTF | TGTGCCAGCTCCCAGGGACAGGGGGCGGCTGGCTACACCTTC
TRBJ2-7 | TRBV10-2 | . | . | CASNSDGSAYEQYF | TGCGCCAGCAATTCTGACGGGAGCGCGTACGAGCAGTACTTC
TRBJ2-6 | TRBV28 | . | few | CASSPLDGSGANVLTF | TGTGCCAGCAGTCCTCTCGACGGGTCTGGGGCCAACGTCCTGACTTTC
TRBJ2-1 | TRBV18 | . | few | CASSPQNSRSYNEQFF | TGTGCCAGCTCACCACAGAACAGCCGCTCCTACAATGAGCAGTTCTTC
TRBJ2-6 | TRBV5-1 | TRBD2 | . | CASSASGGYGANVLTF | TGCGCCAGCAGCGCCAGCGGGGGGTATGGGGCCAACGTCCTGACTTTC